The 14 T cell receptor beta chains presented below share a single source sample, sequenced in a study of beta chain features in type 1 diabetes. General observations from the study: Within each of all four CD4+ subsets, Type 1 diabetes patients had TCRB CDR3s that were moderately but significantly shorter.

The antigens for these receptors are not known. The sequenced template was cDNA made from the entire isolated RNA. The protocol was immunoSEQ multiplex PCR, while the TCRdb copy is restricted to in-frame clones and leaves out a portion. This table holds hundreds of thousands of clones, about 14% found once. The sample consisted of naive CD4+ T cells from blood. The receptors were gathered from a man aged 18 to 35 with type 1 diabetes.

Comment on this clone: This sample also contains other DNA sequences that code for the same CDR3. The V and J genes are TRBV5-1 and TRBJ2-5; a possible D gene is TRBD1 (5 bases). Germline V gene lookup returns CDR1 SGHRS and CDR2 YFSETQ. V was pared by 0 bases and J by 2 bases, with 8 bases between. This CDR3 is built from 14 residues. CDR3 bases: TGCGCCAGCAGCTTGGAGGGGTTTCAAGAGACCCAGTACTTC. This gives the protein CASSLEGFQETQYF. The full variable domain, rest sourced from reference TRBV5-1 and TRBJ2-5, is KAGVTQTPRYLIKTRGQQVTLSCSPISGHRSVSWYQQTPGQGLQFLFEYFSETQRNKGNFPGRFSGRQFSNSRSEMNVSTLELGDSALYLCASSLEGFQETQYFGPGTRLLVL.

The chain carries TRBV25-1 and TRBJ2-7; 8 bases are a match to TRBD2. The V gene end was trimmed by 8 bases and the J gene end by 2 bases; junction bases not matched to a gene: 5. This CDR3 spans 13 amino acids. The germline V gene has CDR1 MGHDK and CDR2 SYGVNS. The CDR3 nucleotides read TGTGCCAGCTCCCGGGGGGGGACCTACGAGCAGTACTTC. Translated: CASSRGGTYEQYF.

This clone was detected a few times. The chain couples TRBV20-1 to TRBJ1-1, with D uncertain. This CDR3 is built from 10 residues. Germline V CDR1 and CDR2: DFQATT, SNEGSKA (reference sequence). Trimming stripped 5 bases from V and 5 bases from J, with 6 bases between. The DNA of the CDR3 is TGCAGTGCTCAACGAACTGAAGCTTTCTTT. Encoded protein: CSAQRTEAFF.

This clone was picked up a small number of times. Other DNA variants within this sample encode the same CDR3. The chain is built from TRBV6-5 and TRBJ2-7; D gene ambiguous. The germline V gene has CDR1 MNHEY and CDR2 SVGAGI. The CDR3 is made up of 13 amino acids. V gave up 0 bases and J gave up 1 base, with 4 bases separating them. The CDR3 spells CASSYSRSYEQYF. DNA for the CDR3: TGTGCCAGCAGTTACTCAAGGTCCTACGAGCAGTACTTC.

The sample holds a few counts of this clone. This chain joins TRBV28 and TRBJ2-3; the match to TRBD2 covers 7 bases. Germline lookup yields CDR1 MDHEN and CDR2 SYDVKM. The CDR3 is made up of 14 amino acids. J lost 2 bases, V lost 5 bases, and 4 bases had no gene match. The CDR3 protein is CASSRAGNTDTQYF. The CDR3 nucleotides are TGTGCCAGCAGTAGAGCGGGGAACACAGATACGCAGTATTTT.

The genes are TRBV18 and TRBJ1-2; a possible D gene is TRBD1 (5 bases). The V end lost 2 bases, the J end lost 0 bases, and 10 bases lay between the germline ends. Germline CDR1 is KGHSH and CDR2 is LQKENI. CDR3 size: 15 residues. CDR3 residues: CASSPRDGPNYGYTF. The CDR3 coding sequence is TGTGCCAGCTCACCAAGGGACGGACCTAACTATGGCTACACCTTC.

The chain links TRBV7-9 to TRBJ1-1; no firm D call. The CDR3 runs to 14 residues. V was pared by 2 bases and J by 1 base, with 8 bases between. CDR1 and CDR2 from the germline V gene are SEHNR and FQNEAQ (reference sequence). The CDR3 nucleotides read TGTGCCAGCAGCTTAAGCGGGCCGAACACTGAAGCTTTCTTT. The encoded protein is CASSLSGPNTEAFF. Together with reference TRBV7-9 and TRBJ1-1, the CDR3 gives the full variable domain: DTGVSQNPRHKITKRGQNVTFRCDPISEHNRLYWYRQTLGQGPEFLTYFQNEAQLEKSRLLSDRFSAERPKGSFSTLEIQRTEQGDSAMYLCASSLSGPNTEAFFGQGTRLTVV.

The V and J genes are TRBV7-9 and TRBJ1-1; possibly TRBD1 for D (6 bases). V lost 5 bases and J 5 bases, leaving 27 bases between the germline ends. The CDR3 has 18 residues. Germline CDR1 is SEHNR and CDR2 is FQNEAQ (reference sequence). CDR3 protein: CASSTPLGGRGGKTEAFF. The CDR3 nucleotides are TGTGCCAGCAGCACCCCGCTTGGGGGGCGAGGAGGAAAAACTGAAGCTTTCTTT.

This clone was counted a few times. V gene TRBV5-6 combines with J gene TRBJ1-2; TRBD1 matches 11 bases. In germline, CDR1 is SGHDT, CDR2 YYEEEE. Trimming cost V 2 bases and J 4 bases; bases outside gene matches: 1. The CDR3 is 14 residues long. The CDR3 is CASSFGQGAYGYTF. DNA for the CDR3: TGTGCCAGCAGCTTTGGACAGGGGGCCTATGGCTACACCTTC.

This clone was seen a handful of times. The chain combines TRBV25-1 with TRBJ2-1; TRBD1 is a possible D gene (6 bases). The CDR3 runs to 17 residues. Trimming took off 3 bases at V and 7 bases at J, with 22 bases between the two ends. Germline assignment: CDR1 MGHDK and CDR2 SYGVNS. CDR3 loop: CASSDLQGTSLGNEQFF. In DNA form, the CDR3 reads TGTGCCAGCAGTGATCTTCAAGGGACATCCTTAGGAAATGAGCAGTTCTTC.

This clone was detected a few times. The rearrangement links TRBV6-6 to TRBJ1-2; the D is unclear. The CDR3 totals 14 residues. The germline V gene has CDR1 MNHNY and CDR2 SVGAGI (reference sequence). With 2 bases removed from V and 4 bases from J, the gap between germline ends came to 11 bases. In DNA form, the CDR3 reads TGTGCCAGCAGTTACCGGCAGCGACCCTATGGCTACACCTTC. Protein product: CASSYRQRPYGYTF.

This clone was seen a handful of times. The chain has TRBV19 and TRBJ2-7; the match to TRBD2 covers 12 bases. The CDR3 extends over 15 amino acids. J lost 3 bases, V lost 3 bases, and 3 bases had no gene match. The germline V gene encodes CDR1 LNHDA and CDR2 SQIVND (reference sequence). CDR3 protein: CASSIGTSGFYEQYF. In DNA, the CDR3 is TGTGCCAGTAGTATCGGGACTAGCGGGTTCTACGAGCAGTACTTC.

The sample holds a few counts of this clone. Other DNA sequences in the sample encode the same CDR3. The chain uses TRBV6-5 and TRBJ1-5; D is undetermined. Germline V lookup: CDR1 MNHEY, CDR2 SVGAGI. The CDR3 contains 13 residues. Deletions cut 2 bases from V and 6 bases from J, with 8 bases between. The CDR3 DNA reads as TGTGCCAGCAGTTACCGCGGTGGTCAGCCCCAGCATTTT. Its protein is CASSYRGGQPQHF.

This clone showed up just a few times. The V gene is TRBV25-1, the J gene TRBJ1-2; TRBD1 might be the D (6 bases). V lost 3 bases, J lost 2 bases, and 13 bases lay in between. The CDR3 is 15 residues long. The V gene's germline CDR1 is MGHDK and CDR2 SYGVNS. CDR3 coding DNA: TGTGCCAGCAGTGATTGGACAGTCGGAAACTATGGCTACACCTTC. Translating it yields CASSDWTVGNYGYTF.